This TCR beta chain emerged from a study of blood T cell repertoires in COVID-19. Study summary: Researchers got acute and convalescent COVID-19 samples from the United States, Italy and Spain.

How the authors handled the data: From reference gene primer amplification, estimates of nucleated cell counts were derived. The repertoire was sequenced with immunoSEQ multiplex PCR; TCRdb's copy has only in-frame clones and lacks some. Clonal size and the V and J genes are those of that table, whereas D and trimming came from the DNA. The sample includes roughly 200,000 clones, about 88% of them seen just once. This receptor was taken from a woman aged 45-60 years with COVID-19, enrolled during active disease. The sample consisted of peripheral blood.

The CDR3 spells CASSRSLARGGSEAFF. The CDR3 DNA follows: TGTGCCAGTAGTAGGTCATTAGCCAGAGGGGGTTCTGAAGCTTTCTTT. This chain uses TRBV19 with TRBJ1-1; D may be TRBD1 (6 bases). Trimming took off 4 bases at V and 6 bases at J, with 21 bases between the two ends. Germline CDR1 LNHDA, CDR2 SQIVND (reference sequence). There are 16 residues in the CDR3.